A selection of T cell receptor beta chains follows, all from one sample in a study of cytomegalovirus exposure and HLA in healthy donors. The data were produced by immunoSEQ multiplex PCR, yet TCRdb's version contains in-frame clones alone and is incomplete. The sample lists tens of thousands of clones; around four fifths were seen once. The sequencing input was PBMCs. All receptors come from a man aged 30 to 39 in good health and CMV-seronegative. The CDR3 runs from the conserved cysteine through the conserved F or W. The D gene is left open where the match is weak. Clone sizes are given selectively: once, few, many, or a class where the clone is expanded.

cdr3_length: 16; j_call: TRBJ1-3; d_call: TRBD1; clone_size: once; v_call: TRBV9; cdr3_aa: CASSVSGTGAGNTIYF; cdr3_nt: TGTGCCAGCAGCGTCTCCGGGACAGGGGCTGGAAACACCATATATTTT
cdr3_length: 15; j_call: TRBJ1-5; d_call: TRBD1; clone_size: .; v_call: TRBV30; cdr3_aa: CAWSSLDRGAQPQHF; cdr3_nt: TGTGCCTGGAGTTCTCTAGACAGGGGCGCTCAGCCCCAGCATTTT
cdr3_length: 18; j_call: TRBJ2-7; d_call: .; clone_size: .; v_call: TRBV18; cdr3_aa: CASSPLETGRRVLFMQYF; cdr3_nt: TGTGCCAGCTCACCATTGGAGACAGGGAGGAGGGTTCTTTTCATGCAGTACTTC
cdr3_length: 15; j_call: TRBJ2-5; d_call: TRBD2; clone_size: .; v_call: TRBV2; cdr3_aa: CASSLGGAGKETQYF; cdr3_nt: TGTGCCAGCAGTCTCGGAGGAGCGGGGAAAGAGACCCAGTACTTC
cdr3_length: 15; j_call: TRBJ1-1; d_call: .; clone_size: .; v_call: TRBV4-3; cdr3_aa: CASSQDLVQGTEAFF; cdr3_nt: TGCGCCAGCAGCCAAGACCTTGTACAGGGAACTGAAGCTTTCTTT
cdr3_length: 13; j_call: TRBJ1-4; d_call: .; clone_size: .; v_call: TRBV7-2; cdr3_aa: CASSLDQREKLFF; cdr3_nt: TGTGCCAGCAGCTTAGATCAGCGGGAAAAACTGTTTTTT
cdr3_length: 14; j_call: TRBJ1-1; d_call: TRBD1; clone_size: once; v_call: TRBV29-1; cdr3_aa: CSVWTGGRNTEAFF; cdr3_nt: TGCAGCGTGTGGACAGGGGGCCGGAACACTGAAGCTTTCTTT
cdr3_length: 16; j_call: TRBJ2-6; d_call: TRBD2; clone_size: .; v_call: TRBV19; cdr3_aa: CASSTLRGAGANVLTF; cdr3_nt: TGTGCCAGTAGTACCCTTCGGGGGGCTGGGGCCAACGTCCTGACTTTC
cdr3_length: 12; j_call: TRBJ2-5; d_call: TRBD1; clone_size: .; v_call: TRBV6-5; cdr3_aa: CASSTRGYTQYF; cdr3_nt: TGTGCCAGCAGTACCAGGGGGTATACCCAGTACTTC
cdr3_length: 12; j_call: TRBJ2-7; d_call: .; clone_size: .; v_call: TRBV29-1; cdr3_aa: CSVDSDSDEQYF; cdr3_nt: TGCAGCGTTGATTCGGACAGTGACGAGCAGTACTTC
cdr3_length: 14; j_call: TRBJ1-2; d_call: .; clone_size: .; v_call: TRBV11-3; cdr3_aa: CASSLAVTENGYTF; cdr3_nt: TGTGCCAGCAGCTTAGCGGTGACAGAAAATGGCTACACCTTC
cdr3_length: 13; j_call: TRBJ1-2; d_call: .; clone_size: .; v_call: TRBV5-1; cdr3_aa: CASRADSSYGYTF; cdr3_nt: TGCGCCAGCAGGGCGGACAGCTCCTATGGCTACACCTTC
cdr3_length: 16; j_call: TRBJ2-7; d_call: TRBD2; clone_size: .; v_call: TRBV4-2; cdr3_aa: CASSQDPLRGAYEQYF; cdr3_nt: TGTGCCAGCAGCCAAGATCCACTCCGGGGGGCCTACGAGCAGTACTTC
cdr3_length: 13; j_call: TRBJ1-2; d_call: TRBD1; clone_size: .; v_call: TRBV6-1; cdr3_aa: CASSDLTGYGYTF; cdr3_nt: TGTGCCAGCAGTGACTTGACAGGGTATGGCTACACCTTC
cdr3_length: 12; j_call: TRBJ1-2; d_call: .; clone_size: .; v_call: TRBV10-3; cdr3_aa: CAIGGGRYGYTF; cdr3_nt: TGTGCCATCGGGGGGGGAAGATATGGCTACACCTTC
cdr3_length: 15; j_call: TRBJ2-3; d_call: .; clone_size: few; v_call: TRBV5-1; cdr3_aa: CASSLDLTSSDTQYF; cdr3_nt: TGCGCCAGCAGCTTGGACCTTACATCCTCGGATACGCAGTATTTT
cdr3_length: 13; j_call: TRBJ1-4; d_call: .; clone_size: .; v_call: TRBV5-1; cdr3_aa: CASSTVRNEKLFF; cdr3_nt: TGCGCCAGCAGCACGGTCCGTAATGAAAAACTGTTTTTT
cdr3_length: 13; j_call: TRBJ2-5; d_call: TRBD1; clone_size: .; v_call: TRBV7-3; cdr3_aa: CASSRQGGQTQYF; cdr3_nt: TGTGCCAGCAGCAGACAGGGTGGGCAGACCCAGTACTTC
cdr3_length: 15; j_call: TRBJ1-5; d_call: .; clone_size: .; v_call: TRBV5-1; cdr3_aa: CASSWTWGNDQPQHF; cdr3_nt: TGCGCCAGCAGCTGGACATGGGGTAACGATCAGCCCCAGCATTTT
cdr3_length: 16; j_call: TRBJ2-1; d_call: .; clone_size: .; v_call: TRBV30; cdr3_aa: CAWTLPAGEGYNEQFF; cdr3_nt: TGTGCCTGGACCCTACCGGCAGGGGAGGGCTACAATGAGCAGTTCTTC
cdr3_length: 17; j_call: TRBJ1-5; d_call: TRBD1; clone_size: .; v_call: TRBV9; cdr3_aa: CASSVGGGQGADQPQHF; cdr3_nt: TGTGCCAGCAGCGTAGGGGGAGGTCAGGGGGCGGATCAGCCCCAGCATTTT
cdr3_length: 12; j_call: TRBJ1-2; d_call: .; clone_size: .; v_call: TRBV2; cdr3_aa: CATQGQNYGYTF; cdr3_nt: TGTGCCACCCAGGGGCAGAACTATGGCTACACCTTC
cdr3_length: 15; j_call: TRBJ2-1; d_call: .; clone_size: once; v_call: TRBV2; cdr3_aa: CASRIDFSSYNEQFF; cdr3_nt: TGTGCCAGCAGGATTGACTTCAGCTCCTACAATGAGCAGTTCTTC
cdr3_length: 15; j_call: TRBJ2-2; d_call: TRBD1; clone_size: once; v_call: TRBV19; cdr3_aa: CASSQGTGGAGELFF; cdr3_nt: TGTGCCAGTAGTCAAGGGACAGGGGGCGCCGGGGAGCTGTTTTTT
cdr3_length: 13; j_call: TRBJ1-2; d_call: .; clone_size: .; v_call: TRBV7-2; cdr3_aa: CASSLMRERGYTF; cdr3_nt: TGTGCCAGCAGCTTAATGCGAGAGAGGGGCTACACCTTC
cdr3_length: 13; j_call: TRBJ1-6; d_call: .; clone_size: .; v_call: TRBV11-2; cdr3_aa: CASSSRMDSPLHF; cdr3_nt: TGTGCCAGCAGCTCGCGAATGGATTCACCCCTCCACTTT
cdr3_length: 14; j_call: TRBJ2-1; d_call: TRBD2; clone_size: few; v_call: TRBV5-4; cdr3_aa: CASSLKTSGDEQFF; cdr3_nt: TGTGCCAGCAGCTTGAAGACTAGCGGGGATGAGCAGTTCTTC
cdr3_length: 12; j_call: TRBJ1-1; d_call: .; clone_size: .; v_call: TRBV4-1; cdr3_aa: CASSNGQSEAFF; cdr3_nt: TGCGCCAGCAGCAACGGACAGAGTGAAGCTTTCTTT
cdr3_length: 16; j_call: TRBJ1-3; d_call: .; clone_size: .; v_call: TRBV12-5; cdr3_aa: CASGLVTYSYGNTIYF; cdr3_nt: TGTGCTAGTGGTTTGGTAACGTATTCCTATGGAAACACCATATATTTT
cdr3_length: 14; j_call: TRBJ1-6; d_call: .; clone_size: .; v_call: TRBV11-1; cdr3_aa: CASSLLRGNSPLHF; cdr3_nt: TGTGCCAGCAGCCTGCTTAGAGGGAATTCACCCCTCCACTTT